Following are 9 T cell receptor beta chains from one sample sequenced in a study of cytomegalovirus exposure and HLA in healthy donors. With 60 Vbeta and 13 Jbeta primers, the PCR was carried out. Repertoires were generated with immunoSEQ multiplex PCR, while TCRdb's copy carries only in-frame clones and drops some. Of about 130,000 clones listed, 60% to 85% are singletons. Sequencing was done on a sample of PBMCs. The receptor source for this set is a young man in good health and CMV-seronegative.

This chain uses TRBV10-2 with TRBJ2-1; D uncertain. Trimming removed 4 bases at V and 7 bases at J, with 5 bases between. The CDR3 length is 11 residues. Germline CDR1 and CDR2: WSHSY and SAAADI. CDR3 residues: CASSVQNEQFF. CDR3 nucleotides: TGCGCCAGCAGTGTCCAAAATGAGCAGTTCTTC.

The gene calls are TRBV11-3 and TRBJ2-3; a possible D gene is TRBD1 (5 bases). The ends were cut back, 0 bases at V and 7 bases at J, with 8 bases in the middle. Germline-derived CDR1 and CDR2 are SGHNT and YENEEA. The CDR3 covers 13 residues. DNA of the CDR3: TGTGCCAGCAGCTTAGATCGACAGCATACGCAGTATTTT. This codes for CASSLDRQHTQYF.

The chain couples TRBV4-2 to TRBJ2-7; D is undetermined. The CDR3 length is 13 residues. From germline, CDR1 is LGHNA and CDR2 YNFKEQ. V gave up 0 bases and J gave up 6 bases, with 9 bases separating them. The CDR3 here is CASSQEGAREQYF. CDR3 coding DNA: TGTGCCAGCAGCCAAGAGGGCGCGCGCGAGCAGTACTTC.

The chain recombines TRBV7-2 with TRBJ2-1; a possible D gene is TRBD1 (6 bases). V lost 5 bases, J lost 9 bases, and 8 bases lay in between. CDR3 size: 11 residues. From germline, CDR1 is SGHTA and CDR2 FQGNSA. The CDR3 sequence is CASSPGAEQFF. CDR3 coding DNA: TGTGCCAGCAGCCCAGGGGCTGAGCAGTTCTTC.

The V gene is TRBV6-1, the J gene TRBJ1-1; 7 bases are shared with TRBD1. Germline CDR1 is MNHNS and CDR2 is SASEGT. V shed 4 bases, J shed 1 base, and the junction held 6 bases outside the gene matches. The CDR3 sequence is 15 residues long. This CDR3 is CASSATGPRNTEAFF. The CDR3 nucleotides read TGTGCCAGCAGTGCGACAGGGCCTAGGAACACTGAAGCTTTCTTT.

The chain links TRBV28 to TRBJ2-2, with D perhaps matching TRBD1 (5 bases). The CDR3 covers 15 residues. Per the germline V gene, CDR1 is MDHEN and CDR2 is SYDVKM. Deletions cut 3 bases from V and 2 bases from J, with 10 bases between. CDR3 sequence reads: CASSLGRFNTGELFF. CDR3 bases: TGTGCCAGCAGTTTGGGGCGGTTTAACACCGGGGAGCTGTTTTTT. Full variable domain (rest looked up from reference TRBV28 and TRBJ2-2): DVKVTQSSRYLVKRTGEKVFLECVQDMDHENMFWYRQDPGLGLRLIYFSYDVKMKEKGDIPEGYSVSREKKERFSLILESASTNQTSMYLCASSLGRFNTGELFFGEGSRLTVL.

This clone was counted ten times or more. The J gene is TRBJ1-2, the V gene TRBV6-5; 8 nucleotides align to TRBD1. V dropped 6 bases and J dropped 7; count of bases not matched to a gene: 1. The CDR3 totals 11 residues. Germline CDR1 reads MNHEY; CDR2 reads SVGAGI. The CDR3 spells CASSQGAGYTF. The DNA for the CDR3 is TGTGCCAGCAGCCAGGGGGCTGGCTACACCTTC.

The chain has TRBV2 and TRBJ2-5, with a possible D match to TRBD1 (5 bases). Germline V gene sequence: CDR1 SNHLY, CDR2 FYNNEI. CDR3 length equals 12 residues. Trimming took 4 bases from V and 2 from J, leaving 5 bases between them. CDR3 DNA: TGTGCCAGCAGTGCAGGGCAAGAGACCCAGTACTTC. It codes for CASSAGQETQYF. The whole variable domain, filled in from reference TRBV2 and TRBJ2-5, reads EPEVTQTPSHQVTQMGQEVILRCVPISNHLYFYWYRQILGQKVEFLVSFYNNEISEKSEIFDDQFSVERPDGSNFTLKIRSTKLEDSAMYFCASSAGQETQYFGPGTRLLVL.

For this clone: The junction departs from germline at one end; a sequencing error may be responsible. The chain combines TRBV7-9 with TRBJ2-1, with 12 bases fitting TRBD2. Germline-derived CDR1 and CDR2 are SEHNR and FQNEAQ (reference sequence). The CDR3 totals 14 residues. CDR3 coding DNA: TGTGCCAGCAGCCTAGCGGGAGGGCCGGATGAGCAGTTCTTC. It yields the protein CASSLAGGPDEQFF. The full variable domain, rest sourced from reference TRBV7-9 and TRBJ2-1, is DTGVSQNPRHKITKRGQNVTFRCDPISEHNRLYWYRQTLGQGPEFLTYFQNEAQLEKSRLLSDRFSAERPKGSFSTLEIQRTEQGDSAMYLCASSLAGGPDEQFFGPGTRLTVL.